The clone carrying this T cell receptor beta chain appeared many times. Its specificity is unknown. TCRdb recomputed calls from the 5' RACE reads with MiXCR, one row per CDR3 protein. This sample has about 65,000 distinct CDR3 sequences, with around 4% found just once. This entry is derived from a study of neurological immune-mediated disorders. Overall study results and limits: CDR3 amino acid sequences found in expanded clones were never shared across subjects, suggesting private repertoires in all groups.

This receptor was identified in a man aged 45 to 65 with multiple sclerosis. Sample: PBMCs.

The CDR3, as DNA: TGCAGTGCTAGAGAGCCGGGACTGACTATCTCTGGGGCCAACGTCCTGACTTTC. Translation: CSAREPGLTISGANVLTF. This chain connects TRBV20-1 to TRBJ2-6; D is perhaps TRBD2 (6 bases). The germline V gene encodes CDR1 DFQATT and CDR2 SNEGSKA (reference sequence). The ends were cut back, 0 bases at V and 0 bases at J, with 15 bases in the middle. The CDR3 loop spans 18 amino acids.